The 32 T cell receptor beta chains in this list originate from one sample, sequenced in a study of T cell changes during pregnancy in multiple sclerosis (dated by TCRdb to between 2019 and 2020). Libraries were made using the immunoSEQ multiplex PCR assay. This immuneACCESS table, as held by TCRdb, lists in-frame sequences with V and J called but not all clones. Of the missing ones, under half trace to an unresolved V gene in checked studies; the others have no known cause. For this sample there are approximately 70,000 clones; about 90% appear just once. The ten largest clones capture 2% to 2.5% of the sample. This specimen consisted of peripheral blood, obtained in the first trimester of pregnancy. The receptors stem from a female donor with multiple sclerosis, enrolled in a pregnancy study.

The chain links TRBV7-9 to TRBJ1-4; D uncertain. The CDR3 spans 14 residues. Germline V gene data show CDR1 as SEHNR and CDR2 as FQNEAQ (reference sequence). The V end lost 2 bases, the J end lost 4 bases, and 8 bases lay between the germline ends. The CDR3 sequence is CASSLSRFNEKLFF. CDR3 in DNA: TGTGCCAGCAGCTTAAGTCGGTTTAATGAAAAACTGTTTTTT.

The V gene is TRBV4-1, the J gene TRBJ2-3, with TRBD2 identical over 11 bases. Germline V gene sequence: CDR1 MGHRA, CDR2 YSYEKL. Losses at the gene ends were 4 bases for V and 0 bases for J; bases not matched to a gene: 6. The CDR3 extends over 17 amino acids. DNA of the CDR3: TGCGCCAGCAGCCTGGCCGGGACTAGCGGTAGCACAGATACGCAGTATTTT. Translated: CASSLAGTSGSTDTQYF.

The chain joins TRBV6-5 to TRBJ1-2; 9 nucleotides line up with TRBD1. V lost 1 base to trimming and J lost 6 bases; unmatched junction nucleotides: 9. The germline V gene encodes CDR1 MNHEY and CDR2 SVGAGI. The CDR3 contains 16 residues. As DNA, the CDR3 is TGTGCCAGCAGTTACTTGGGGACAGGGCGCCACCATGGCTACACCTTC. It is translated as CASSYLGTGRHHGYTF.

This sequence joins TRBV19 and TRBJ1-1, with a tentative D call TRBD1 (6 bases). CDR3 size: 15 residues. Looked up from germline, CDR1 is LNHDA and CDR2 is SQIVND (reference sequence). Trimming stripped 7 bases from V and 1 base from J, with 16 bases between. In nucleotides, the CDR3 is TGTGCCAGTATGAGAAGTGGGACACCGAACACTGAAGCTTTCTTT. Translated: CASMRSGTPNTEAFF.

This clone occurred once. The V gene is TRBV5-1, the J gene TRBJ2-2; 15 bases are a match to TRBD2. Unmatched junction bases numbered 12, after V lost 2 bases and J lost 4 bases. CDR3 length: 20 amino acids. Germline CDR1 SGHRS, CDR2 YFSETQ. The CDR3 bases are TGCGCCAGCAGCTTACCATGGACTAGCGGGAGGGTACAGGTCACCGGGGAGCTGTTTTTT. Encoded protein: CASSLPWTSGRVQVTGELFF.

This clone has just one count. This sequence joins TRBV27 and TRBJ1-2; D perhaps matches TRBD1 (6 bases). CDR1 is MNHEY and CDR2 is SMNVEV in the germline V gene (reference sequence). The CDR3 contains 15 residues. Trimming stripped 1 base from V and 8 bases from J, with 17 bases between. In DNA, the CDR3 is TGTGCCAGCAGTTTATGGGGACACCCTCAAGGCGGCTACACCTTC. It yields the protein CASSLWGHPQGGYTF.

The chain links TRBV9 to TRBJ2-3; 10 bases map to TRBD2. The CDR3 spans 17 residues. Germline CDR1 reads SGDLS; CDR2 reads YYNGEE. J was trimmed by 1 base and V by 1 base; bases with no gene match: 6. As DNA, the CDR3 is TGTGCCAGCAGCGTAACTAGCGGGACCTACGGCACAGATACGCAGTATTTT. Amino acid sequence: CASSVTSGTYGTDTQYF.

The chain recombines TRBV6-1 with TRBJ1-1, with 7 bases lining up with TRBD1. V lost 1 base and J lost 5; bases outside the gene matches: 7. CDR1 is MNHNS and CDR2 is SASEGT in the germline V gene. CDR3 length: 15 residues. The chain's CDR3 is CASSEELGTATEAFF. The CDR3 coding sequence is TGTGCCAGCAGTGAAGAATTGGGGACAGCGACTGAAGCTTTCTTT.

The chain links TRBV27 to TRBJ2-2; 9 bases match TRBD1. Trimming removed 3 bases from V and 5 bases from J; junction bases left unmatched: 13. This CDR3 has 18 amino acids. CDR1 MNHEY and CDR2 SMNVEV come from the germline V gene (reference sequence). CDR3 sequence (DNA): TGTGCCAGCAGTTTTTCTCCCGGGACAGGGTCCGTAACCGGGGAGCTGTTTTTT. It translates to CASSFSPGTGSVTGELFF.

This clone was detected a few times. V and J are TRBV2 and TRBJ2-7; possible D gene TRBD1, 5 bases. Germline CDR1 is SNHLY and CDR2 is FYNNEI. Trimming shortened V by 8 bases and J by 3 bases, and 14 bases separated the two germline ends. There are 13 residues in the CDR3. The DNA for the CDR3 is TGTGCCAGCCGCGGAACAGGAAGCTACGAGCAGTACTTC. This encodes CASRGTGSYEQYF.

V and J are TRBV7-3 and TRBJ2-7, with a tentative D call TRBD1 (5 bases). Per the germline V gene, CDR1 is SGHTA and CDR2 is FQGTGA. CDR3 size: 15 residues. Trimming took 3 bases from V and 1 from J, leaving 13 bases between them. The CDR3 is CASSLTSAGSYEQYF. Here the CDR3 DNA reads TGTGCCAGCAGCTTGACCTCGGCAGGGTCCTACGAGCAGTACTTC.

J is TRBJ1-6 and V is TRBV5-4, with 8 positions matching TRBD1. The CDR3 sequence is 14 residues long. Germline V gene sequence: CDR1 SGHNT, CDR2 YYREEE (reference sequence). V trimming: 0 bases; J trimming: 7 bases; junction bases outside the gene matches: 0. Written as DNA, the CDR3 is TGTGCCAGCAGCTTGGGACAGGGGAATTCACCCCTCCACTTT. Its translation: CASSLGQGNSPLHF.

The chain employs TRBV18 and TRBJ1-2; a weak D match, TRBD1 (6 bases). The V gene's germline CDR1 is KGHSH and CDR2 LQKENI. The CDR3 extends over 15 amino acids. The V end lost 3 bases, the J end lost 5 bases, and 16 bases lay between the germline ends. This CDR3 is CASSPPTGVSYGYTF. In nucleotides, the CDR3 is TGTGCCAGCTCACCTCCGACAGGCGTTTCTTATGGCTACACCTTC.

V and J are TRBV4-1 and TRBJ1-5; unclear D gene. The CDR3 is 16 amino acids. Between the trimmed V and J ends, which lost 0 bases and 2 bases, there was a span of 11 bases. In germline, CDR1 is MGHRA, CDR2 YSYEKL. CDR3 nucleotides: TGCGCCAGCAGCCAAGAGCCAGCGAGGGGCAATCAGCCCCAGCATTTT. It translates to CASSQEPARGNQPQHF.

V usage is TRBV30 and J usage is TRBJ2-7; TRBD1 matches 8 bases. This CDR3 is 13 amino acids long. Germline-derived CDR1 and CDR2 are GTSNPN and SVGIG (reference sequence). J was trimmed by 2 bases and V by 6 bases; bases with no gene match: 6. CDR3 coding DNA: TGTGCCTGCTGGGACAGGTTCACCTACGAGCAGTACTTC. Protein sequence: CACWDRFTYEQYF.

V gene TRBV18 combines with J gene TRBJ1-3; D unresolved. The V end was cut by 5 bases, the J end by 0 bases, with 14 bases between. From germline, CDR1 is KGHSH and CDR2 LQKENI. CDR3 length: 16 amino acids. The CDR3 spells CASSREGASSGNTIYF. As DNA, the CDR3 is TGTGCCAGCTCAAGGGAGGGCGCGAGCTCTGGAAACACCATATATTTT.

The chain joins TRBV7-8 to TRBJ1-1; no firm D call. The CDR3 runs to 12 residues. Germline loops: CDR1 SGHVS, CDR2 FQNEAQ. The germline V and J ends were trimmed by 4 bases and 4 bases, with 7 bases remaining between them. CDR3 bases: TGTGCCAGCAGCTCGGGTAGCACTGAAGCTTTCTTT. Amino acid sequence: CASSSGSTEAFF. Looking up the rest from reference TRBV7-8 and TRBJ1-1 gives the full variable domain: GAGVSQSPRYKVAKRGQDVALRCDPISGHVSLFWYQQALGQGPEFLTYFQNEAQLDKSGLPSDRFFAERPEGSVSTLKIQRTQQEDSAVYLCASSSGSTEAFFGQGTRLTVV.

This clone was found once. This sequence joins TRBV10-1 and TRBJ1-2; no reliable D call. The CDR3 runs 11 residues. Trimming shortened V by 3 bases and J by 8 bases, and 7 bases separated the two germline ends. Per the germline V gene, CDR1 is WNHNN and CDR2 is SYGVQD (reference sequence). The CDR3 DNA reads TGCGCCAGCAGTGACTGCGGGGGCTACACCTTC. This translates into CASSDCGGYTF.

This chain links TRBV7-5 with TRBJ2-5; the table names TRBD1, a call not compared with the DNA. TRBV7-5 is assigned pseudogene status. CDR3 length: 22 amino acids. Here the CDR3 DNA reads TGTGTCAGAAGCTTAGGGGGGCAGGTCCCAGCTCTCTACTCACTTCCCCAAGAGACCCAGTACTTC. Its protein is CVRSLGGQVPALYSLPQETQYF.

DNA of the CDR3: TGTGCCAGTAGTTCTACTAGGTACGGGGGTGAGCAGTTCTTC. Translating it yields CASSSTRYGGEQFF. The V and J genes are TRBV19 and TRBJ2-1, with D perhaps TRBD2 (6 bases). The CDR3 has 14 residues. The germline V and J ends were trimmed by 5 bases and 9 bases, with 17 bases remaining between them. Germline-derived CDR1 and CDR2 are LNHDA and SQIVND (reference sequence).

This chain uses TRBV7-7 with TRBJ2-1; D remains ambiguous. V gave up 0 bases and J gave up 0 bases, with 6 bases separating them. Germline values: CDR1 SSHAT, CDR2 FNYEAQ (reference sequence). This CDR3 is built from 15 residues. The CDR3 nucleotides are TGTGCCAGCAGCTTAGCGGAGAGCTCCTACAATGAGCAGTTCTTC. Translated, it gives CASSLAESSYNEQFF.

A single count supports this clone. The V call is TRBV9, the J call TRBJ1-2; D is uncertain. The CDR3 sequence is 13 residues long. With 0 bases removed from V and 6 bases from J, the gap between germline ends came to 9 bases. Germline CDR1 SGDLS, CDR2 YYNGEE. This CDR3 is CASSVGPGDGYTF. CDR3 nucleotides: TGTGCCAGCAGCGTAGGCCCCGGGGATGGCTACACCTTC. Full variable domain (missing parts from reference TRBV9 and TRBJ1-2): DSGVTQTPKHLITATGQRVTLRCSPRSGDLSVYWYQQSLDQGLQFLIQYYNGEERAKGNILERFSAQQFPDLHSELNLSSLELGDSALYFCASSVGPGDGYTFGSGTRLTVV.

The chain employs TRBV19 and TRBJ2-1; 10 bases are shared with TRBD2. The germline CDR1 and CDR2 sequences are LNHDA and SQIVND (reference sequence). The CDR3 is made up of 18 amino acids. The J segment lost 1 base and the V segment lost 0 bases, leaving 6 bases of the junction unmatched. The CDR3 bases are TGTGCCAGTAGTATAGATTCCCAACTAGCGGGATCCTACAATGAGCAGTTCTTC. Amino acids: CASSIDSQLAGSYNEQFF.

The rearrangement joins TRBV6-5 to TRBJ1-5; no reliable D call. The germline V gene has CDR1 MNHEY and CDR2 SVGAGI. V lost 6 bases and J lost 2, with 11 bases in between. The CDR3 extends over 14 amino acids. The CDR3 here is CASRQTKGNQPQHF. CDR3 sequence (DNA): TGTGCCAGCAGACAGACAAAGGGCAATCAGCCCCAGCATTTT.

The DNA for the CDR3 is TGTGCCAGTAGCCGGGAGGCACTGGGGTCGCACTATGGCTACACCTTC. Translated: CASSREALGSHYGYTF. This rearrangement joins TRBV19 to TRBJ1-2, with D unresolved. Germline CDR1 reads LNHDA; CDR2 reads SQIVND (reference sequence). V lost 6 bases and J lost 3, with 20 bases in between. The CDR3 contains 16 residues.

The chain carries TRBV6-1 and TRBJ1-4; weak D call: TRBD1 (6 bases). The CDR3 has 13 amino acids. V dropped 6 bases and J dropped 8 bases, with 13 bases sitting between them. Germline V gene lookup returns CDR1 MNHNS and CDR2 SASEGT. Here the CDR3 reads CASSRGMREKLFF. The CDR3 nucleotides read TGTGCCAGCAGCAGGGGAATGAGGGAAAAACTGTTTTTT.

The CDR3: CASSEREGQGNYGYTF. The CDR3 bases are TGTGCCAGCAGTGAAAGAGAGGGACAGGGAAACTATGGCTACACCTTC. V is TRBV2 and J is TRBJ1-2; 9 bases line up with TRBD1. CDR1 SNHLY and CDR2 FYNNEI come from the germline V gene. The CDR3 extends over 16 amino acids. The J segment lost 2 bases and the V segment lost 2 bases, leaving 6 bases of the junction unmatched.

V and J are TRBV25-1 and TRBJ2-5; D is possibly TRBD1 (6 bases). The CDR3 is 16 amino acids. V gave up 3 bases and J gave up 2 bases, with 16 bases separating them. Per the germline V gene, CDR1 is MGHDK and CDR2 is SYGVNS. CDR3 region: CASSDIGGWEQETQYF. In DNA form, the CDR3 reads TGTGCCAGCAGTGATATTGGGGGCTGGGAACAAGAGACCCAGTACTTC.

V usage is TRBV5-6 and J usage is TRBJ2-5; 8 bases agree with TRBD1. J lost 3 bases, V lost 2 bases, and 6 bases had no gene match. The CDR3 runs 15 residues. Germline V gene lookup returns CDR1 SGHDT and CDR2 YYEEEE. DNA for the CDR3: TGTGCCAGCAGCTTCGATTTACAGGGGGAAGAGACCCAGTACTTC. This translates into CASSFDLQGEETQYF.

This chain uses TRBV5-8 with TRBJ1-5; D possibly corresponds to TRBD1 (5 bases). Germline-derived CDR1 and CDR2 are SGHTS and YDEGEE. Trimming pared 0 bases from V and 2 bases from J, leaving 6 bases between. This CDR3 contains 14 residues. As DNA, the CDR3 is TGTGCCAGCAGCTTGGGGGGCGGCAATCAGCCCCAGCATTTT. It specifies CASSLGGGNQPQHF.

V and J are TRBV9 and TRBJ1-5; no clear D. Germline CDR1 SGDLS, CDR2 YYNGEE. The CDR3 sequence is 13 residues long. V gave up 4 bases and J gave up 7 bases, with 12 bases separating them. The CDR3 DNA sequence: TGTGCCAGCAGCCCAGGAATAGGACAGCCCCAGCATTTT. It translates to CASSPGIGQPQHF.

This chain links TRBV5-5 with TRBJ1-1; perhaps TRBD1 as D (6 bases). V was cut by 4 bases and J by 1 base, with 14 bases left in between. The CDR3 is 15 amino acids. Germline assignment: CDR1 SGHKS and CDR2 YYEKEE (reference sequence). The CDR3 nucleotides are TGTGCCAGCAGCCGGCCGGGACACCCGAACACTGAAGCTTTCTTT. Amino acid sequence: CASSRPGHPNTEAFF.